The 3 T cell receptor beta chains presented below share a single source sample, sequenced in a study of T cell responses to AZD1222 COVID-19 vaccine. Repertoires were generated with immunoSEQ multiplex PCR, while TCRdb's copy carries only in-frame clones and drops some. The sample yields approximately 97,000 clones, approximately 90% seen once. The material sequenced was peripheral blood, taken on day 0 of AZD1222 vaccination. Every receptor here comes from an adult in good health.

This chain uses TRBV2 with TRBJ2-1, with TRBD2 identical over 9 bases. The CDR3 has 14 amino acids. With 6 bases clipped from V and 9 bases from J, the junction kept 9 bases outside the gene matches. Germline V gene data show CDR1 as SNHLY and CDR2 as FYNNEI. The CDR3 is CASRDSGGPLEQFF. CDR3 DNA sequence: TGTGCCAGCAGGGATAGCGGGGGTCCACTTGAGCAGTTCTTC.

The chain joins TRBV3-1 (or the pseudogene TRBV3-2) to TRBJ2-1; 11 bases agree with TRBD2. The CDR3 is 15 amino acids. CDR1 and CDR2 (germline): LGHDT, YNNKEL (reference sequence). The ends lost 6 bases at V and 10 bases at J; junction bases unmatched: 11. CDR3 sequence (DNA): TGTGCCAGCAGTCGGGGACTAGCGGCCCTCGGGGAGCAGTTCTTC. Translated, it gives CASSRGLAALGEQFF.

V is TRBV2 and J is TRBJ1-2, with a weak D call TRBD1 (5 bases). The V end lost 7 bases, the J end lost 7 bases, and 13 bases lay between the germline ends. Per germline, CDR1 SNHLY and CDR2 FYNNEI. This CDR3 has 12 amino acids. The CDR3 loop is CASNFQGTGYTF. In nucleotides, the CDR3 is TGTGCCAGCAATTTCCAGGGTACTGGCTACACCTTC.